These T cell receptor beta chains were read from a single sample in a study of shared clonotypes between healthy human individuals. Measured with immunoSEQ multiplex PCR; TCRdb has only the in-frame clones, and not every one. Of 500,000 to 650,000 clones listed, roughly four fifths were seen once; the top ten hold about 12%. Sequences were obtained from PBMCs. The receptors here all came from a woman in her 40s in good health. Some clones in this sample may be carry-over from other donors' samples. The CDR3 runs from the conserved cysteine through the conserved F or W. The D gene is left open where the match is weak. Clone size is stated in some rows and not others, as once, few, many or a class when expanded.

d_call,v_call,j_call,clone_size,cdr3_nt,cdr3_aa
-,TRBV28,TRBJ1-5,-,TGTGCCAGCAGTTTATCGTCGGGAAGCAATCAGCCCCAGCATTTT,CASSLSSGSNQPQHF
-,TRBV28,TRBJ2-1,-,TGTGCCAGCAGTTTATTGAGTTTGTCTGGTGAGCAGTTCTTC,CASSLLSLSGEQFF
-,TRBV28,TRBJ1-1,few,TGTGCCAGCCTGGGGGCGCCCCCAGAAGCTTTCTTT,CASLGAPPEAFF
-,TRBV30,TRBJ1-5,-,TGTGCCTGGAGCCATGGGGGGTCTCAGCCCCAGCATTTT,CAWSHGGSQPQHF
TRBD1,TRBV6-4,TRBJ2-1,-,TGTGCCAGCAGTGGCCCAGGGGGTGAGCAGTTCTTC,CASSGPGGEQFF
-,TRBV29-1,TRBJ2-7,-,TGCAGCGCTAAAGACCCAGGCTCCTACGAGCAGTACTTC,CSAKDPGSYEQYF
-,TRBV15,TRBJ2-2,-,TGTGCCACCAGCAGAGCCGTAACCGGGGAGCTGTTTTTT,CATSRAVTGELFF
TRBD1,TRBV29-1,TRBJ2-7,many,TGCAGCGTTGAGGAGGGGGCCCCGGGACAGGGGGCGTACGAGCAGTACTTC,CSVEEGAPGQGAYEQYF
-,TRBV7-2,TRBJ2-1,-,TGTGCCAGCAGCTTAGACCCTGGCTACAATGAGCAGTTCTTC,CASSLDPGYNEQFF
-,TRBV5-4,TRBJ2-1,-,TGTGCCAGCCAACTAATCAATGAGCAGTTCTTC,CASQLINEQFF
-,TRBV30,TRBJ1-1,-,TGTGCCTGGAGTGTGTATGAAAACACTGAAGCTTTCTTT,CAWSVYENTEAFF
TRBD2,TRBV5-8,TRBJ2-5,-,TGTGCCAGCAGCTCTCGGACTAGCGCTGAGGAGACCCAGTACTTC,CASSSRTSAEETQYF
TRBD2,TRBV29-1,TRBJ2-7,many,TGCAGCGTCCAAGGAGGGGGACTAGCGAACGAGCAGTACTTC,CSVQGGGLANEQYF
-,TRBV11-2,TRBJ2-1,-,TGTGCCAGCAGTCTTCTATTGGCGGGTGAGCAGTTCTTC,CASSLLLAGEQFF
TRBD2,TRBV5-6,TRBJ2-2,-,TGTGCCAGCAGCTTGGACCCGGGGGGGAACACCGGGGAGCTGTTTTTT,CASSLDPGGNTGELFF
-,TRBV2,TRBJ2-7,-,TGTGCCAGCAGTGATGCCCCAGGACTCGAGCAGTACTTC,CASSDAPGLEQYF
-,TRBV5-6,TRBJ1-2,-,TGTGCCAGCAGCGGATTCCCAGGGGAATTGGATGGCTACACCTTC,CASSGFPGELDGYTF
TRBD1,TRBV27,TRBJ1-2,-,TGTGCCAGCAGTTTTGGGGCAGGGGGCGCTAGGATGTACACCTTC,CASSFGAGGARMYTF
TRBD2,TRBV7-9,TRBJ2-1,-,TGTGCCAGCAGCCCCTGGACTAGCGGGAAACCCAATGAGCAGTTCTTC,CASSPWTSGKPNEQFF
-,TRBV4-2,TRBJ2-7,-,TGTGCCAGCAGCCAAGTGGGGCAGAACTACGAGCAGTACTTC,CASSQVGQNYEQYF
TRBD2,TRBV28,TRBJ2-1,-,TGTGCCAGCAGTTTATGGCGCCTAGCGGGAGTAGATGAGCAGTTCTTC,CASSLWRLAGVDEQFF
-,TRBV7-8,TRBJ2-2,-,TGTGCCAGCAGCTTAGCGGGAGCGGCCGGGGAGCTGTTTTTT,CASSLAGAAGELFF
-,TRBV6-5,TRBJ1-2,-,TGTGCCAGCAGTTACTTAGGGGATGGCTACACCTTC,CASSYLGDGYTF
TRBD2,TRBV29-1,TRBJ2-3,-,TGCAGCGTTGGGTTGGCTAGCGGGGGCTTCAGCACAGATACGCAGTATTTT,CSVGLASGGFSTDTQYF
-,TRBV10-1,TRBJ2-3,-,TGCGCCAGCAGAGCGTCCGGGACCTCGGATACGCAGTATTTT,CASRASGTSDTQYF
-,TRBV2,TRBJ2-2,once,TGTGCCAGCAAGGGGTCATTCCACACCGGGGAGCTGTTTTTT,CASKGSFHTGELFF
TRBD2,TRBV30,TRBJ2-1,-,TGTGCCTGGACCGGTAGCGGGAGATCAGAAGATGAGCAGTTCTTC,CAWTGSGRSEDEQFF
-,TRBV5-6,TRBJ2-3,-,TGTGCCAGCAGCTTTTATGGGGGAAACACAGATACGCAGTATTTT,CASSFYGGNTDTQYF
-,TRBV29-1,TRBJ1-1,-,TGCAGCGTTGAAGGGCAGGGGTGGACTGAAGCTTTCTTT,CSVEGQGWTEAFF
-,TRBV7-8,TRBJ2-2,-,TGTGCCAGCAGCTTATTAGGGGACCATGGCGCCGGGGAGCTGTTTTTT,CASSLLGDHGAGELFF
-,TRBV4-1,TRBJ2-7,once,TGCGCCAGCAGCCAGGACGACAGATCCTACGAGCAGTACTTC,CASSQDDRSYEQYF
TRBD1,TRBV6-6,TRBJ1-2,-,TGTGCCAGCATCCTACATACAGGGGAAGGCTACACCTTC,CASILHTGEGYTF
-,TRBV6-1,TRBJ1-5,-,TGTGCCAGCCAATCAGGGGAGCAGTATCAGCCCCAGCATTTT,CASQSGEQYQPQHF
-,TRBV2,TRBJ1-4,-,TGTGCCAGCAGGGTTGAATTGGGGAAAAAACTGTTTTTT,CASRVELGKKLFF
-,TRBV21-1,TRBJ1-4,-,TGTGCCAGCAGCAAATCGTCAGGCGGGGATGAAAAACTGTTTTTT,CASSKSSGGDEKLFF
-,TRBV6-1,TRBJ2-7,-,TGTGCCAGCAGTGAAACCGGGACGTTTACCTACGAGCAGTACTTC,CASSETGTFTYEQYF
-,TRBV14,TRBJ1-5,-,TGTGCCAGCAGCCAAGAGGAGGATCGAGGCAATCAGCCCCAGCATTTT,CASSQEEDRGNQPQHF
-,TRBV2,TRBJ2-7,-,TGTGCCAGCAGCGGTCAGGGGAGAACGTCCGAGCAGTACTTC,CASSGQGRTSEQYF
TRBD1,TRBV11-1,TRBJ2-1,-,TGTGCCAGCAGCTTCAGGGGGCCGGGCGGGCGGTGGGATGAGCAGTTCTTC,CASSFRGPGGRWDEQFF
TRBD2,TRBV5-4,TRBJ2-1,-,TGTGCCAGCAGCTTGGGACGGGGGGGGCACAATGAGCAGTTCTTC,CASSLGRGGHNEQFF
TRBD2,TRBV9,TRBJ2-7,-,TGTGCCAGCAGCGTAGCTCCTAGCGGGAGGAACGAGCAGTACTTC,CASSVAPSGRNEQYF
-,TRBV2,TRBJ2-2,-,TGTGCCAGCAGGAACAGCGAAGCGAACACCGGGGAGCTGTTTTTT,CASRNSEANTGELFF